This is a list of T cell receptor beta chains from one sample in a study of blood T cell repertoires in COVID-19. Repertoires were generated with immunoSEQ multiplex PCR, while TCRdb's copy carries only in-frame clones and drops some. The repertoire has around 170,000 clones, almost 85% of them found once; the top ten carry around 14%. The sequenced sample was peripheral blood. Receptor source: a man aged 18 to 30 with active or convalescent COVID-19. Each CDR3 is given with its conserved first and last residue. D genes are given only for firm matches. Clone size is given for some rows only: seen once, a few or many times, or a class if the clone is expanded.

v_gene: TRBV6-2/TRBV6-3
j_gene: TRBJ2-5
d_gene: NA
abundance: once
CDR3nt: TGTGCCAGCAGTTACTCTCGCCGGGGGTATGAGACCCAGTACTTC
CDR3aa: CASSYSRRGYETQYF

v_gene: TRBV6-4
j_gene: TRBJ2-3
d_gene: TRBD2
abundance: NA
CDR3nt: TGTGCCAGCAGTGTCTCTGTACTAGCGAGCACAGATACGCAGTATTTT
CDR3aa: CASSVSVLASTDTQYF

v_gene: TRBV15
j_gene: TRBJ1-1
d_gene: NA
abundance: NA
CDR3nt: TGTGCCACCAGCGGCAGGGTATCCAACACTGAAGCTTTCTTT
CDR3aa: CATSGRVSNTEAFF

v_gene: TRBV30
j_gene: TRBJ1-1
d_gene: NA
abundance: NA
CDR3nt: TGTGCCTGGATATCCAACCAACAGGGTGAAACTGAAGCTTTCTTT
CDR3aa: CAWISNQQGETEAFF

v_gene: TRBV5-4
j_gene: TRBJ1-6
d_gene: TRBD1
abundance: NA
CDR3nt: TGTGCCAGCAGCCATACGACAGGGACTAATTCACCCCTCCACTTT
CDR3aa: CASSHTTGTNSPLHF

v_gene: TRBV5-1
j_gene: TRBJ2-7
d_gene: TRBD1
abundance: NA
CDR3nt: TGCGCCAGCAGCTTGGAAGGGACAGGGGACGAGCAGTACTTC
CDR3aa: CASSLEGTGDEQYF

v_gene: TRBV20-1
j_gene: TRBJ2-6
d_gene: TRBD2
abundance: few
CDR3nt: TGCAGTGCTAGTCGGCTAGCGGGGTTGAGTAGTCTTGGGGCCAACGTCCTGACTTTC
CDR3aa: CSASRLAGLSSLGANVLTF

v_gene: TRBV6-6
j_gene: TRBJ2-7
d_gene: TRBD2
abundance: few
CDR3nt: TGTGCCAGCAGTTACTCAGGGACTAGTCCATACGAGCAGTACTTC
CDR3aa: CASSYSGTSPYEQYF

v_gene: TRBV19
j_gene: TRBJ2-3
d_gene: TRBD1
abundance: once
CDR3nt: TGTGCCAGTAGTATTGGACAGGTAGATAGCACAGATACGCAGTATTTT
CDR3aa: CASSIGQVDSTDTQYF

v_gene: TRBV7-9
j_gene: TRBJ2-5
d_gene: NA
abundance: NA
CDR3nt: TGTGCCAGCAGCTTGTACAGCGGCCAAGAGACCCAGTACTTC
CDR3aa: CASSLYSGQETQYF

v_gene: TRBV7-8
j_gene: TRBJ2-7
d_gene: TRBD1
abundance: NA
CDR3nt: TGTGCCAGCAGCCAATCAAACAGGGGGTTTTACGAGCAGTACTTC
CDR3aa: CASSQSNRGFYEQYF

v_gene: TRBV11-2
j_gene: TRBJ2-3
d_gene: NA
abundance: NA
CDR3nt: TGTGCCAGCAGCCAAGTCCGGGGCACAGATACGCAGTATTTT
CDR3aa: CASSQVRGTDTQYF

v_gene: TRBV19
j_gene: TRBJ1-5
d_gene: TRBD1
abundance: NA
CDR3nt: TGTGCCAGTAGTAAAGTCAGGGGGCAATCAGATCGATATCAGCCCCAGCATTTT
CDR3aa: CASSKVRGQSDRYQPQHF

v_gene: TRBV25-1
j_gene: TRBJ1-1
d_gene: TRBD1
abundance: NA
CDR3nt: TGTGCCAGCAGTGGACCCACGGCCCCGGACAGGGCGAACACTGAAGCTTTCTTT
CDR3aa: CASSGPTAPDRANTEAFF

v_gene: TRBV18
j_gene: TRBJ2-7
d_gene: TRBD1
abundance: NA
CDR3nt: TGTGCCAGCTCACGTGGACAGGACTACGAGCAGTACTTC
CDR3aa: CASSRGQDYEQYF

v_gene: TRBV3-1/TRBV3-2
j_gene: TRBJ2-3
d_gene: NA
abundance: NA
CDR3nt: TGTGCCAGCAGCCATGGAGAGGGGGCAGATACGCAGTATTTT
CDR3aa: CASSHGEGADTQYF

v_gene: TRBV2
j_gene: TRBJ2-2
d_gene: TRBD1
abundance: few
CDR3nt: TGTGCCAGCAGTAGCACAGGGGGGAACACCGGGGAGCTGTTTTTT
CDR3aa: CASSSTGGNTGELFF

v_gene: TRBV27
j_gene: TRBJ2-5
d_gene: NA
abundance: NA
CDR3nt: TGTGCCAGCAGTTCGAGGATGACCGGGTATAAAGAGACCCAGTACTTC
CDR3aa: CASSSRMTGYKETQYF

v_gene: TRBV6-1
j_gene: TRBJ2-5
d_gene: NA
abundance: few
CDR3nt: TGTGCCAGCAGTGCTAGCGCTAGCCGGCGCGGGTCGGAGACCCAGTACTTC
CDR3aa: CASSASASRRGSETQYF

v_gene: TRBV15
j_gene: TRBJ2-1
d_gene: TRBD2
abundance: once
CDR3nt: TGTGCCACCAGCGGGCAAAGGACTAGCGGGAGGGATGAGCAGTTCTTC
CDR3aa: CATSGQRTSGRDEQFF

v_gene: TRBV3-1/TRBV3-2
j_gene: TRBJ2-7
d_gene: TRBD1
abundance: NA
CDR3nt: TGTGCCAGCAGCCAAGAGACTTTGGGGCAGGGGGCCTACGAGCAGTACTTC
CDR3aa: CASSQETLGQGAYEQYF

v_gene: TRBV15
j_gene: TRBJ2-1
d_gene: NA
abundance: NA
CDR3nt: TGTGCCACCAGCAGATTTGGGGGGGAGCAGTTCTTC
CDR3aa: CATSRFGGEQFF

v_gene: TRBV6-2/TRBV6-3
j_gene: TRBJ2-1
d_gene: NA
abundance: few
CDR3nt: TGTGCCAGCAGTCGGGACTTAGGGGACTACAATGAGCAGTTCTTC
CDR3aa: CASSRDLGDYNEQFF

v_gene: TRBV18
j_gene: TRBJ2-1
d_gene: NA
abundance: NA
CDR3nt: TGTGCCAGCTCACCCGGCGGCTGGAATGAGCAGTTCTTC
CDR3aa: CASSPGGWNEQFF

v_gene: TRBV6-5
j_gene: TRBJ2-7
d_gene: TRBD1
abundance: once
CDR3nt: TGTGCCAGCAACAACCGACAGGGGTCCTCCTACGAGCAGTACTTC
CDR3aa: CASNNRQGSSYEQYF

v_gene: TRBV30
j_gene: TRBJ1-2
d_gene: NA
abundance: once
CDR3nt: TGTGCCTGGAGTGGGAACAGGATGACGGGTGGCTACACCTTC
CDR3aa: CAWSGNRMTGGYTF

v_gene: TRBV19
j_gene: TRBJ1-1
d_gene: TRBD1
abundance: NA
CDR3nt: TGTGCCAGTAGTAGACAGGGCTACACTGAAGCTTTCTTT
CDR3aa: CASSRQGYTEAFF

v_gene: TRBV11-2
j_gene: TRBJ2-2
d_gene: TRBD1
abundance: NA
CDR3nt: TGTGCCAGCAGCTTAGAGGGTCAGGGGGCTTTTTTCGAGTTTTCCGGGGAGCTGTTTTTT
CDR3aa: CASSLEGQGAFFEFSGELFF

v_gene: TRBV6-2/TRBV6-3
j_gene: TRBJ2-7
d_gene: NA
abundance: NA
CDR3nt: TGTGCCAGCAGTCTCCGGTGGAAGCGTGCAGTAGGAGAATACGAGCAGTACTTC
CDR3aa: CASSLRWKRAVGEYEQYF

v_gene: TRBV19
j_gene: TRBJ2-7
d_gene: TRBD2
abundance: NA
CDR3nt: TGTGCCAGTAGTAAACTAGCGGAGTACGAGCAGTACTTC
CDR3aa: CASSKLAEYEQYF

v_gene: TRBV4-3
j_gene: TRBJ1-4
d_gene: NA
abundance: once
CDR3nt: TGCGCCAGCAGCCAAGATCACAGGGTTCCTAATGAAAAACTGTTTTTT
CDR3aa: CASSQDHRVPNEKLFF

v_gene: TRBV18
j_gene: TRBJ2-1
d_gene: TRBD1
abundance: few
CDR3nt: TGTGCCAGCTCGACAGGGATGGAAAATGAGCAGTTCTTC
CDR3aa: CASSTGMENEQFF

v_gene: TRBV11-2
j_gene: TRBJ2-7
d_gene: NA
abundance: NA
CDR3nt: TGTGCCAGCAGCTTAGATCGTGCCTACGAGCAGTACTTC
CDR3aa: CASSLDRAYEQYF

v_gene: TRBV3-1/TRBV3-2
j_gene: TRBJ1-4
d_gene: TRBD1
abundance: NA
CDR3nt: TGTGCCAGCAGAGACAGGGGGCGAGGAGGTGAAAAACTGTTTTTT
CDR3aa: CASRDRGRGGEKLFF

v_gene: TRBV7-8
j_gene: TRBJ2-2
d_gene: TRBD2
abundance: NA
CDR3nt: TGTGCCAGCAGCCTCCGAACTAGCGGGACTGGAACCGGGGAGCTGTTTTTT
CDR3aa: CASSLRTSGTGTGELFF

v_gene: TRBV11-2
j_gene: TRBJ2-5
d_gene: TRBD2
abundance: NA
CDR3nt: TGTGCCAGCAGCTTAGAACTAGCGGGGGAGACCCAGTACTTC
CDR3aa: CASSLELAGETQYF

v_gene: TRBV5-1
j_gene: TRBJ2-7
d_gene: TRBD1
abundance: few
CDR3nt: TGCGCCAGCAGCTCTGGCCGGGACAGCGTAGCCTACGAGCAGTACTTC
CDR3aa: CASSSGRDSVAYEQYF

v_gene: TRBV4-3
j_gene: TRBJ1-2
d_gene: TRBD1
abundance: few
CDR3nt: TGCGCCAGCAGCCAAGATCGGGGCGGGACAGTCTATGGCTACACCTTC
CDR3aa: CASSQDRGGTVYGYTF

v_gene: TRBV19
j_gene: TRBJ2-5
d_gene: NA
abundance: few
CDR3nt: TGTGCCAGCAGTACGGGTTCAGGGATAGAGACCCAGTACTTC
CDR3aa: CASSTGSGIETQYF

v_gene: TRBV29-1
j_gene: TRBJ2-1
d_gene: NA
abundance: NA
CDR3nt: TGCAGCGATCGGGGACTCGGGTACAATGAGCAGTTCTTC
CDR3aa: CSDRGLGYNEQFF

v_gene: TRBV2
j_gene: TRBJ2-2
d_gene: NA
abundance: NA
CDR3nt: TGTGCCAGCAGCCTCGACAGAAACACCGGGGAGCTGTTTTTT
CDR3aa: CASSLDRNTGELFF

v_gene: TRBV7-2
j_gene: TRBJ2-5
d_gene: NA
abundance: once
CDR3nt: TGTGCCAGCAGCTTAGTTCCAAACGGGGAGACCCAGTACTTC
CDR3aa: CASSLVPNGETQYF

v_gene: TRBV2
j_gene: TRBJ2-1
d_gene: TRBD2
abundance: few
CDR3nt: TGTGCCAGCAGGGCTAGCGGGAACAGTAATGAGCAGTTCTTC
CDR3aa: CASRASGNSNEQFF

v_gene: TRBV12-3/TRBV12-4
j_gene: TRBJ2-7
d_gene: NA
abundance: NA
CDR3nt: TGTGCCAGCAGCCCGCGAGGTGGAGAGCAGTACTTC
CDR3aa: CASSPRGGEQYF

v_gene: TRBV5-1
j_gene: TRBJ2-7
d_gene: TRBD1
abundance: NA
CDR3nt: TGCGCCAGCAGCTTGGCCGGGACAGCCCTGTCTACGGGGCAGTACTTC
CDR3aa: CASSLAGTALSTGQYF

v_gene: TRBV4-3
j_gene: TRBJ2-1
d_gene: TRBD2
abundance: NA
CDR3nt: TGCGCCAGCAGCCAAGAACTTACTCTCCCTAGCGGGTACAACAATGAGCAGTTCTTC
CDR3aa: CASSQELTLPSGYNNEQFF

v_gene: TRBV19
j_gene: TRBJ2-3
d_gene: TRBD2
abundance: NA
CDR3nt: TGTGCCAGTAGCGAGGGACTAGCCAGCACAGATACGCAGTATTTT
CDR3aa: CASSEGLASTDTQYF

v_gene: TRBV6-5
j_gene: TRBJ1-1
d_gene: NA
abundance: NA
CDR3nt: TGTGCCAGCAGTTACTCCTGGAGTATGAACACTGAAGCTTTCTTT
CDR3aa: CASSYSWSMNTEAFF

v_gene: TRBV6-6
j_gene: TRBJ1-6
d_gene: NA
abundance: NA
CDR3nt: TGTGCCAGCAGTTACCCCCCGTCCCCCTATAATTCACCCCTCCACTTT
CDR3aa: CASSYPPSPYNSPLHF

v_gene: TRBV21-1
j_gene: TRBJ2-5
d_gene: NA
abundance: NA
CDR3nt: TGTGCCAGCAGCCCGAGGGAACAACAAGTTCAAGAGACCCAGTACTTC
CDR3aa: CASSPREQQVQETQYF

v_gene: TRBV19
j_gene: TRBJ1-1
d_gene: NA
abundance: NA
CDR3nt: TGTGCCAGTAGTTCGAGACCAGGGCTGGGCACTGAAGCTTTCTTT
CDR3aa: CASSSRPGLGTEAFF

v_gene: TRBV18
j_gene: TRBJ1-6
d_gene: TRBD1
abundance: NA
CDR3nt: TGTGCCAGCTCACCTCTACTACAGGGGGCTAATTCACCCCTCCACTTT
CDR3aa: CASSPLLQGANSPLHF